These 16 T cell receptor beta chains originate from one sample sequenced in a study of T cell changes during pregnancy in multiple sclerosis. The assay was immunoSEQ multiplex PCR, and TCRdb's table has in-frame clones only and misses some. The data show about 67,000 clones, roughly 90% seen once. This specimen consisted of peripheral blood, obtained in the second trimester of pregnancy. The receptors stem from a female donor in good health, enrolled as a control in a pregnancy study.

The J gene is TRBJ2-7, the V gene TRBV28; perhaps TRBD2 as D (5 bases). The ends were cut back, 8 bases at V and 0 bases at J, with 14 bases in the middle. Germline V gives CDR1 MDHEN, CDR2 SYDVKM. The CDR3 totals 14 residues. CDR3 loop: CASGLTWSSYEQYF. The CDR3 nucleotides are TGTGCCAGCGGACTGACTTGGAGCTCCTACGAGCAGTACTTC.

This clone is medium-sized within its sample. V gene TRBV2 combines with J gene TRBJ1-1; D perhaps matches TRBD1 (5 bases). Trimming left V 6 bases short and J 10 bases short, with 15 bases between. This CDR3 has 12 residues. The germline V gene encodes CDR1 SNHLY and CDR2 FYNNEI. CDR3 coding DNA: TGTGCCAGCAGGGGGACTTTCATCGGAGCTTTCTTT. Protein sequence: CASRGTFIGAFF.

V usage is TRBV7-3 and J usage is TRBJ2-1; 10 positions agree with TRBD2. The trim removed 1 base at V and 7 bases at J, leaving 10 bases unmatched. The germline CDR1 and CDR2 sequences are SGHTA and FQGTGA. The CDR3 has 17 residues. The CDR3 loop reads CASSLNPLAGVYNEQFF. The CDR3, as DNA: TGTGCCAGCAGCTTAAATCCCCTAGCGGGAGTATATAATGAGCAGTTCTTC.

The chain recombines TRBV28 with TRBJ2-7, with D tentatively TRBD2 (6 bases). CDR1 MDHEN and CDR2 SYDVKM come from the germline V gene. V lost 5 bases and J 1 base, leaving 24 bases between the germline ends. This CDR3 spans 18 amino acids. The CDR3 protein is CASSLMPGNSGLSYEQYF. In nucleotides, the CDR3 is TGTGCCAGCAGTCTTATGCCGGGTAATAGCGGCCTTTCCTACGAGCAGTACTTC.

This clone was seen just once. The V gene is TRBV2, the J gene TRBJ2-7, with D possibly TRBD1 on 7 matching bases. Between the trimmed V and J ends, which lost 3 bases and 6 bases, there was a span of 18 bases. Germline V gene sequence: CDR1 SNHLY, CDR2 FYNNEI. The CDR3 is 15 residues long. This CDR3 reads CASSEEGRGSPEQYF. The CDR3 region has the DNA TGTGCCAGCAGTGAGGAGGGCAGGGGGTCCCCCGAGCAGTACTTC.

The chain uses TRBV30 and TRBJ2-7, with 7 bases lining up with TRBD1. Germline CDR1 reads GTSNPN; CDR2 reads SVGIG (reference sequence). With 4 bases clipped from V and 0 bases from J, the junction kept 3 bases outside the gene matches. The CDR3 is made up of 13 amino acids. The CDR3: CAWMGQSSYEQYF. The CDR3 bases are TGTGCCTGGATGGGACAGAGCTCCTACGAGCAGTACTTC.

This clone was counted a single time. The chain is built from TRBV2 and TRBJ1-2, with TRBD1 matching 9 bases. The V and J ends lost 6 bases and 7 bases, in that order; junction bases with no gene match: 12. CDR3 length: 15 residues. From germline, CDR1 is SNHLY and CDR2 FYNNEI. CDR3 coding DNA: TGTGCCAGCAGGGCTATGGACAGGGGTATTCCTGGCTACACCTTC. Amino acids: CASRAMDRGIPGYTF.

The CDR3, as DNA: TGTGCCAGCAGTTTCCCAGGAGCGGGAGGGAACAATGAGCAGTTCTTC. It is translated as CASSFPGAGGNNEQFF. The rearrangement joins TRBV28 to TRBJ2-1; the match to TRBD2 covers 10 bases. Looked up from germline, CDR1 is MDHEN and CDR2 is SYDVKM. This CDR3 region has 16 residues. Germline trimming cut 3 bases from V and 5 bases from J; bases unmatched to any gene: 7.

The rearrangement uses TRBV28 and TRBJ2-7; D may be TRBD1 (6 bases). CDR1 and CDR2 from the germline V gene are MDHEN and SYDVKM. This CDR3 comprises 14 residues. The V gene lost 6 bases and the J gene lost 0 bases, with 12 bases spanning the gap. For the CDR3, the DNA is TGTGCCAGCAGCCGCCAGGGGAGCTCCTACGAGCAGTACTTC. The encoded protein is CASSRQGSSYEQYF.

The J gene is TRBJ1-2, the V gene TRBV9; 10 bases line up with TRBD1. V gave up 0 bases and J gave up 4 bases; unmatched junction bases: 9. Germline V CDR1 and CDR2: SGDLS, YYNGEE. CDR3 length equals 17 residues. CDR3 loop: CASSVGRQGAPGYGYTF. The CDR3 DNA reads TGTGCCAGCAGCGTAGGAAGACAGGGGGCGCCCGGCTATGGCTACACCTTC. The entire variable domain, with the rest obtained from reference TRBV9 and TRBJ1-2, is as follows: DSGVTQTPKHLITATGQRVTLRCSPRSGDLSVYWYQQSLDQGLQFLIQYYNGEERAKGNILERFSAQQFPDLHSELNLSSLELGDSALYFCASSVGRQGAPGYGYTFGSGTRLTVV.

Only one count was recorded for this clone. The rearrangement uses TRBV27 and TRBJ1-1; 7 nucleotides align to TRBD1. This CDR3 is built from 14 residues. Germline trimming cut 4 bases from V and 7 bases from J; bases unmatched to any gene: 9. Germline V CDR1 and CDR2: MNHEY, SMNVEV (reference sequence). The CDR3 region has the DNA TGTGCCAGCAGTTCGCCGATCAGGGGGGATGAAGCTTTCTTT. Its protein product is CASSSPIRGDEAFF.

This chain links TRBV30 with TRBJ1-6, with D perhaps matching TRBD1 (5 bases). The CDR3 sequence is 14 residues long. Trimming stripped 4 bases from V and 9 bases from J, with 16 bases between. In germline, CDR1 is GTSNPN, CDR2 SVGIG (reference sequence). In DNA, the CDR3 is TGTGCCTGGAATGGGGGGTTTAGGGGTTCACCCCTCCACTTT. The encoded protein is CAWNGGFRGSPLHF.

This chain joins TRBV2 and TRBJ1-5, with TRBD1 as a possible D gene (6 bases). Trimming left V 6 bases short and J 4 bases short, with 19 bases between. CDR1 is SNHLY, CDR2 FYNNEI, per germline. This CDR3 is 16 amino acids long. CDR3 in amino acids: CASSPLGGLNNQPQHF. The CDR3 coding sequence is TGTGCCAGCAGCCCTCTGGGGGGGCTGAATAATCAGCCCCAGCATTTT.

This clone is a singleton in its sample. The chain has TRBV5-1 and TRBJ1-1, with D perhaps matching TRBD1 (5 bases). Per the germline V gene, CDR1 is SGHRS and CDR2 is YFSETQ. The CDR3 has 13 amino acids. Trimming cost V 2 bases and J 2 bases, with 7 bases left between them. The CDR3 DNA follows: TGCGCCAGCAGCTTAGGGGTAAACACTGAAGCTTTCTTT. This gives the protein CASSLGVNTEAFF.

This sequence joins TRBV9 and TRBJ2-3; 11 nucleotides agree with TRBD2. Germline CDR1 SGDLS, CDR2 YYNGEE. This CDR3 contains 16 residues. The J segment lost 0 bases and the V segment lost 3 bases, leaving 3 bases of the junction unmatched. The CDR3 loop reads CASSGRLAGSTDTQYF. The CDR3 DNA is TGTGCCAGCAGCGGCCGACTAGCGGGGAGCACAGATACGCAGTATTTT.

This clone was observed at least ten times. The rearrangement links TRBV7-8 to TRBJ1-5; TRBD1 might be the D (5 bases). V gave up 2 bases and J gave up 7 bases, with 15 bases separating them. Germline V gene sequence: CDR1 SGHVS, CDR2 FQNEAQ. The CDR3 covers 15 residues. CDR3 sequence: CASSLSRALDQPQHF. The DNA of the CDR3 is TGTGCCAGCAGCTTATCCAGGGCCCTCGACCAGCCCCAGCATTTT.